The 24 T cell receptor beta chains listed next were all sequenced from one sample in a study of regulatory T cells in long-lasting Graves disease. Researchers made TCR beta libraries by using iRepertoire HTBI primers and running Arm-PCR on CDR3 regions. TCRdb re-analysed the multiplex PCR reads in MiXCR, keeping a single row per CDR3 protein. This table has hundreds of thousands of distinct CDR3 sequences, roughly a fifth appearing once. Regarding time point: persistent/refractory GD, antithyroid drugs over 5 years with positive TRAb. Researchers made the TCR library from RNA that was extracted from PBMCs. This specimen was peripheral blood mononuclear cells (PBMCs), taken when the disease was refractory, from a patient treated with antithyroid drugs. The receptors shown here come from a female donor with Graves disease.

Remarks on this clonotype: One base away lies a much larger clone, so this may be a sequencing read error. The rearrangement links TRBV9 to TRBJ1-3; no clear D. CDR1 SGDLS and CDR2 YYNGEE come from the germline V gene. CDR3 length: 12 residues. The CDR3: CASSPGGTTIYF. The CDR3 DNA reads as TGTGCCAGCAGCCCAGGTGGAACCACCATATATTTT.

The chain employs TRBV29-1 and TRBJ2-1; 11 bases align to TRBD2. The germline CDR1 and CDR2 sequences are SQVTM and ANQGSEA. The CDR3 runs to 14 residues. Germline trimming cut 7 bases from V and 5 bases from J; bases unmatched to any gene: 7. The CDR3 loop reads CSDILAGADNEQFF. As DNA, the CDR3 is TGCAGCGATATACTAGCGGGGGCCGACAATGAGCAGTTCTTC.

There are a few counts of this clonotype. J is TRBJ2-5 and V is TRBV3-1; no clear D. CDR1 and CDR2 from the germline V gene are LGHDT and YNNKEL (reference sequence). The CDR3 sequence is 15 residues long. Trimming left V 0 bases short and J 2 bases short, with 10 bases between. CDR3 DNA: TGTGCCAGCAGCCAAGATATTGACAAACAAGAGACCCAGTACTTC. This translates into CASSQDIDKQETQYF.

This clonotype was detected many times. The chain links TRBV6-1 to TRBJ2-7; TRBD1 aligns across 7 bases. Germline CDR1 reads MNHNS; CDR2 reads SASEGT. This CDR3 comprises 14 residues. V lost 1 base, J lost 3 bases, and 3 bases stayed unmatched. For the CDR3, the DNA is TGTGCCAGCAGTGAAGAGGGGGCGATCTACGAGCAGTACTTC. Translated: CASSEEGAIYEQYF.

This clonotype was recorded once. The chain recombines TRBV4-1 with TRBJ2-5; 9 bases are a match to TRBD2. J gave up 5 bases and V 5 bases, and 6 bases lay outside the gene matches. Germline CDR1 MGHRA, CDR2 YSYEKL. The CDR3 is 14 amino acids. The CDR3 DNA is TGCGCCAGCAGCGAGGGACTAGCCGAGGAGACCCAGTACTTC. It yields the protein CASSEGLAEETQYF.

There are many counts of this clonotype. The chain recombines TRBV27 with TRBJ2-7; 8 bases agree with TRBD2. The CDR3 runs 15 residues. The germline CDR1 and CDR2 sequences are MNHEY and SMNVEV (reference sequence). J lost 6 bases, V lost 0 bases, and 7 bases had no gene match. As DNA, the CDR3 is TGTGCCAGCAGTTTATCTGGCGGGGGGAGGGGCGAGCAGTACTTC. Protein sequence: CASSLSGGGRGEQYF.

This clonotype was seen a few times. This sequence joins TRBV9 and TRBJ2-7; 12 bases are shared with TRBD2. The germline gives CDR1 SGDLS, CDR2 YYNGEE. CDR3 length: 15 residues. With V trimmed by 3 bases and J by 2 bases, 3 bases remained unmatched. CDR3 loop: CASSAGLAGTYEQYF. The DNA of the CDR3 is TGTGCCAGCAGCGCCGGACTAGCGGGAACCTACGAGCAGTACTTC. Full variable domain (rest looked up from reference TRBV9 and TRBJ2-7): DSGVTQTPKHLITATGQRVTLRCSPRSGDLSVYWYQQSLDQGLQFLIQYYNGEERAKGNILERFSAQQFPDLHSELNLSSLELGDSALYFCASSAGLAGTYEQYFGPGTRLTVT.

The chain is built from TRBV7-2 and TRBJ2-2; no clear D gene. The V and J ends lost 5 bases and 3 bases respectively, with 19 bases between them. The CDR3 is made up of 17 amino acids. The germline CDR1 and CDR2 sequences are SGHTA and FQGNSA. CDR3 nucleotide sequence: TGTGCCAGCAGCGCCCCACGTAGGCTTCCTGACACCGGGGAGCTGTTTTTT. It translates to CASSAPRRLPDTGELFF.

This clonotype occurred a few times. This chain uses TRBV27 with TRBJ2-1; tentative D call: TRBD2 (7 bases). Trimming took off 5 bases at V and 4 bases at J, with 21 bases between the two ends. In germline, CDR1 is MNHEY, CDR2 SMNVEV (reference sequence). CDR3 length: 17 residues. The CDR3 spells CASSLAGGGSGYNEQFF. CDR3 sequence (DNA): TGTGCCAGCAGTCTAGCCGGGGGCGGGAGCGGGTACAATGAGCAGTTCTTC.

This clonotype was seen at least ten times. The rearrangement links TRBV11-2 to TRBJ2-5; 13 bases match TRBD2. This CDR3 has 18 residues. From germline, CDR1 is SGHAT and CDR2 FQNNGV. Trimming removed 5 bases from V and 5 bases from J; junction bases left unmatched: 14. CDR3 in DNA: TGTGCCAGCAGCGGAGAGATACTAGCGGGAGGGCCCAGGGAGACCCAGTACTTC. This codes for CASSGEILAGGPRETQYF.

This clonotype was observed at least ten times. The chain joins TRBV12-3 or TRBV12-4 to TRBJ1-5, with D possibly being TRBD1 (6 bases). The CDR3 runs 15 residues. Trimming cost V 6 bases and J 0 bases, with 12 bases left between them. DNA of the CDR3: TGTGCCAGCAGCTCACCGGACAGTAGCAATCAGCCCCAGCATTTT. Its protein is CASSSPDSSNQPQHF.

This clonotype was seen just once. Compared with germline, one end of the junction differs, possibly owing to a read error. CDR3: CASSQKAGDIYERYF. CDR3 in DNA: TGTGCCAGCAGCCAAAAAGCGGGAGACATCTACGAGCGGTACTTC. The chain links TRBV3-1 to TRBJ2-7; 8 nucleotides align to TRBD2. Per the germline V gene, CDR1 is LGHDT and CDR2 is YNNKEL (reference sequence). The CDR3 length is 15 residues.

The chain is built from TRBV20-1 and TRBJ2-4; 14 positions match TRBD2. With 8 bases clipped from V and 13 bases from J, the junction kept 10 bases outside the gene matches. There are 13 residues in the CDR3. The germline gives CDR1 DFQATT, CDR2 SNEGSKA (reference sequence). DNA for the CDR3: TGCAGTTCCGGGACTAGCGGGAGTTTTGAGCAGTACTTC. As protein: CSSGTSGSFEQYF.

This clonotype has a handful of counts. V is TRBV18 and J is TRBJ2-3; a weak D match, TRBD2 (5 bases). This CDR3 has 14 amino acids. Per the germline V gene, CDR1 is KGHSH and CDR2 is LQKENI. V was shortened by 6 bases and J by 2 bases, with 12 bases between the two germline ends. CDR3 coding DNA: TGTGCCAGCTCCCGCGGAGGTCCCACAGATACGCAGTATTTT. Protein product: CASSRGGPTDTQYF.

This clonotype came up a few times. CDR3 residues: CASSYGQGRATQYF. In nucleotides, the CDR3 is TGTGCCAGCAGCTACGGACAGGGGCGGGCGACCCAGTACTTC. The chain has TRBV7-9 and TRBJ2-5, with 9 bases aligning to TRBD1. CDR3 length: 14 residues. V was clipped by 4 bases and J by 7 bases; unmatched bases: 7. Germline CDR1 SEHNR, CDR2 FQNEAQ (reference sequence).

As to this clonotype: Given a far larger clone just one base away, this is likely a sequencing read error. The chain uses TRBV2 and TRBJ2-1; D perhaps matches TRBD1 (5 bases). With 7 bases removed from V and 10 bases from J, the gap between germline ends came to 20 bases. Germline loops: CDR1 SNHLY, CDR2 FYNNEI. This CDR3 contains 14 residues. CDR3 loop: CASNQQTGNYEQFF. CDR3 coding DNA: TGTGCCAGCAACCAGCAAACAGGAAACTACGAGCAGTTCTTC.

This clonotype was seen many times. V gene TRBV3-1 combines with J gene TRBJ2-7; 9 nucleotides agree with TRBD1. From germline, CDR1 is LGHDT and CDR2 YNNKEL (reference sequence). The CDR3 runs to 12 residues. The J segment lost 10 bases and the V segment lost 5 bases, leaving 6 bases of the junction unmatched. The CDR3 sequence: CASSATGGEQYF. The CDR3 DNA reads TGTGCCAGCAGCGCCACAGGGGGCGAACAGTACTTC.

This clonotype has at least ten counts. This chain links TRBV19 with TRBJ1-2; 9 bases map to TRBD1. The CDR3 contains 16 residues. Germline V lookup: CDR1 LNHDA, CDR2 SQIVND (reference sequence). V was pared by 7 bases and J by 8 bases, with 17 bases of the junction left unmatched. The CDR3 region has the DNA TGTGCCAGTACGTTTGGGGGGACAGGGAGATTGTCAGGCTACACCTTC. This translates into CASTFGGTGRLSGYTF.

This clonotype has at least ten counts. The chain uses TRBV28 and TRBJ2-2; a possible D gene is TRBD1 (5 bases). V lost 5 bases and J lost 3, with 16 bases in between. The germline gives CDR1 MDHEN, CDR2 SYDVKM. The CDR3 sequence is 16 residues long. CDR3 DNA sequence: TGTGCCAGCAGTACCCCCCCAGCAGGGCACACCGGGGAGCTGTTTTTT. It encodes CASSTPPAGHTGELFF.

This clonotype has a count of ten or more. The rearrangement uses TRBV20-1 and TRBJ2-2; a weak D match, TRBD2 (6 bases). The CDR3 length is 15 residues. The germline V gene has CDR1 DFQATT and CDR2 SNEGSKA (reference sequence). Trimming shortened V by 4 bases and J by 2 bases, and 14 bases separated the two germline ends. The DNA for the CDR3 is TGCAGTGCTACCCGCGGAGGGACTAACACCGGGGAGCTGTTTTTT. Its protein product is CSATRGGTNTGELFF.

This clonotype has more than one count but fewer than ten. Written as DNA, the CDR3 is TGCGCCAGCAGCTCGGCCGGGACGTATAACTATGGCTACACCTTC. The encoded protein is CASSSAGTYNYGYTF. The chain carries TRBV5-1 and TRBJ1-2; D may be TRBD1 (5 bases). Germline V gene sequence: CDR1 SGHRS, CDR2 YFSETQ. V lost 3 bases to trimming and J lost 1 base, with 13 bases between them. This CDR3 has 15 amino acids.

This clonotype occurred a few times. This sequence joins TRBV5-6 and TRBJ2-7; D call uncertain. V was trimmed by 0 bases and J by 2 bases, leaving 9 bases between them. The CDR3 sequence is 14 residues long. Germline V lookup: CDR1 SGHDT, CDR2 YYEEEE. As DNA, the CDR3 is TGTGCCAGCAGCTTGGTTTTGGGGACCTACGAGCAGTACTTC. Its translation: CASSLVLGTYEQYF.

The chain recombines TRBV29-1 with TRBJ1-3; D remains unclear. This CDR3 comprises 15 residues. The germline CDR1 and CDR2 sequences are SQVTM and ANQGSEA. Trimming stripped 5 bases from V and 0 bases from J, with 14 bases between. CDR3 nucleotides: TGCAGCGTTCCCCACCAGGAACCCTCTGGAAACACCATATATTTT. It encodes CSVPHQEPSGNTIYF.

This clonotype was counted at least ten times. V and J are TRBV20-1 and TRBJ2-7; 9 bases line up with TRBD1. This CDR3 is built from 18 residues. CDR1 and CDR2 from the germline V gene are DFQATT and SNEGSKA (reference sequence). Unmatched junction bases numbered 14, after V lost 0 bases and J lost 2 bases. CDR3: CSARDLFLGQGGPYEQYF. In DNA form, the CDR3 reads TGCAGTGCTAGAGATCTGTTCTTGGGACAGGGAGGTCCCTACGAGCAGTACTTC.